This TCR beta chain is from a study of blood T cell repertoires in COVID-19. Participants reported their clinical history, and cohort assignment relied on those reports. Recovered participants had two consecutive negative NP/OP PCR tests, healthcare professional clearance, or symptom resolution. In the study's own analysis: The assay estimated nucleated cells by amplifying reference gene primers. Sequenced by immunoSEQ multiplex PCR; TCRdb stores in-frame clones only, minus some. The V and J calls and clone size are taken from that table; D and trimming were inferred from the DNA. The table lists about 350,000 clones, about 90% of them singletons. This clone was detected only once. Germline loops: CDR1 SGHKS, CDR2 YYEKEE (reference sequence). Trimming removed 1 base from V and 5 bases from J, with 10 bases in between. CDR3 length equals 15 residues.

The TCR sequence derives from a woman in her twenties or thirties who had recovered from COVID-19. The V and J genes are TRBV5-5 and TRBJ1-6, with D tentatively TRBD1 (5 bases). Sequenced input: PBMCs or T cells enriched from blood (not recorded which). Written as DNA, the CDR3 is TGTGCCAGCAGCTTGAGGGGCACAGATAATTCACCCCTCCACTTT. This sequence encodes CASSLRGTDNSPLHF.